This T cell receptor (beta chain) was captured by sequencing in a study of blood T cell repertoires in COVID-19. Sequencing used immunoSEQ multiplex PCR; TCRdb keeps in-frame clones, though not all of them. The sample consists of around 290,000 clones, 88% of them appearing once. The CDR3 runs to 14 residues. Germline assignment: CDR1 SGDLS and CDR2 YYNGEE. V shed 3 bases and J shed 0 bases, with 10 bases lying between them. Self-reported history from a screening survey and questionnaire set each donor's cohort. This rearrangement joins TRBV9 to TRBJ2-7; a weak D match, TRBD2 (5 bases). This sequence originates from a woman under 40 who had recovered from COVID-19. Sequencing was done on a sample of PBMCs or T cells enriched from blood (not recorded which). For the CDR3, the DNA is TGTGCCAGCAGCGGAAGCGGTTCCTCCTACGAGCAGTACTTC. Protein sequence: CASSGSGSSYEQYF.